Below, 11 T cell receptor beta chains from the same sample are listed, as sequenced in a study of T cells in Graves' hyperthyroidism and ophthalmopathy. From RNA transcripts, TCR beta CDR3 regions were amplified. The TCR CDR3 first-round RT-PCR relied on the HTBI primer set. TCRdb passed the multiplex PCR reads through MiXCR, listing each CDR3 protein once. The table records almost 350,000 distinct CDR3 sequences, over 15% of them present only once. Sequenced: blood. The receptors derive from a woman in her 40s with Graves' ophthalmopathy.

This clonotype was seen at least ten times. J is TRBJ2-7 and V is TRBV10-3; 9 bases are a match to TRBD2. Germline V gene lookup returns CDR1 ENHRY and CDR2 SYGVKD. The CDR3 runs to 16 residues. Unmatched junction bases numbered 12, after V lost 4 bases and J lost 5 bases. CDR3 coding DNA: TGTGCCATCAGTGGGACTAGCGCCAGGATGGGGGACGAGCAGTACTTC. Its translation is CAISGTSARMGDEQYF.

This clonotype was picked up many times. The chain links TRBV27 to TRBJ2-7, with D unclear. Germline assignment: CDR1 MNHEY and CDR2 SMNVEV (reference sequence). This CDR3 spans 13 amino acids. V gave up 1 base and J gave up 5 bases, with 9 bases separating them. CDR3: CASSLFRANEQYF. The CDR3 DNA reads TGTGCCAGCAGTTTATTTCGGGCGAACGAGCAGTACTTC.

This clonotype occurred many times. The chain has TRBV11-2 and TRBJ2-2; TRBD2 agrees at 11 bases. The CDR3 sequence is 16 residues long. Germline V gene sequence: CDR1 SGHAT, CDR2 FQNNGV. After removal of 0 bases from V and 13 bases from J, the junction contained 10 bases not matched to a gene. The CDR3 loop is CASSLDTGASGRSLFF. The CDR3 DNA reads TGTGCCAGCAGCTTAGATACCGGAGCTAGCGGGAGGTCGCTGTTTTTT.

This clonotype has at least ten counts. The CDR3 ends on some other residue instead of the conserved phenylalanine or tryptophan, so this is likely a read error. The chain couples TRBV27 to TRBJ2-7, with D maybe TRBD1 (5 bases). Germline lookup yields CDR1 MNHEY and CDR2 SMNVEV (reference sequence). The CDR3 has 16 residues. V dropped 7 bases and J dropped 4 bases, with 23 bases sitting between them. CDR3 region: CASNTQRQSNFYEQYL. CDR3 coding DNA: TGTGCCAGCAATACCCAACGACAGTCTAATTTTTACGAGCAGTACCTC.

This clonotype was recorded a few times. The chain combines TRBV2 with TRBJ2-2; D unclear. The V gene lost 6 bases and the J gene lost 9 bases, with 11 bases spanning the gap. Germline lookup yields CDR1 SNHLY and CDR2 FYNNEI. The CDR3 loop spans 12 amino acids. The DNA of the CDR3 is TGTGCCAGCAGGACAAGGGATTGGGAGCTGTTTTTT. As protein: CASRTRDWELFF.

The chain employs TRBV5-1 and TRBJ2-7, with D perhaps TRBD1 or TRBD2 (5 bases each). The germline V gene encodes CDR1 SGHRS and CDR2 YFSETQ. The V end was cut by 0 bases, the J end by 0 bases, with 10 bases between. This CDR3 spans 15 amino acids. The CDR3 DNA is TGCGCCAGCAGCTTGGAGGGACCGTGCTCCTACGAGCAGTACTTC. Translated: CASSLEGPCSYEQYF.

The rearrangement joins TRBV20-1 to TRBJ2-7; tentatively, D is TRBD1 (6 bases). Deletions cut 2 bases from V and 3 bases from J, with 17 bases between. The CDR3 spans 15 residues. CDR1 is DFQATT, CDR2 SNEGSKA, per germline (reference sequence). The CDR3 DNA reads TGCAGTGCTAGAAGGGACACCCGCCTTGACTACGAGCAGTACTTC. Translation: CSARRDTRLDYEQYF.

This clonotype was seen many times. The V gene is TRBV12-3 or TRBV12-4, the J gene TRBJ1-1; weak D call: TRBD1 (5 bases). Trimming left V 0 bases short and J 4 bases short, with 12 bases between. The CDR3 is 15 amino acids. Written as DNA, the CDR3 is TGTGCCAGCAGTTTAGCGCCCTTTGGGGGCACTGAAGCTTTCTTT. It is translated as CASSLAPFGGTEAFF.

There are many counts of this clonotype. CDR3: CAWAKTESYEQYF. For the CDR3, the DNA is TGTGCCTGGGCGAAAACGGAATCCTACGAGCAGTACTTC. The J gene is TRBJ2-7, the V gene TRBV30, with no clear D. Looked up from germline, CDR1 is GTSNPN and CDR2 is SVGIG (reference sequence). The CDR3 has 13 residues. V was shortened by 5 bases and J by 1 base, with 12 bases between the two germline ends. The full variable domain, with the rest looked up from reference TRBV30 and TRBJ2-7, is SQTIHQWPATLVQPVGSPLSLECTVEGTSNPNLYWYRQAAGRGLQLLFYSVGIGQISSEVPQNLSASRPQDRQFILSSKKLLLSDSGFYLCAWAKTESYEQYFGPGTRLTVT.

This clonotype has a handful of counts. This chain links TRBV6-5 with TRBJ2-2, with D unclear. V was pared by 2 bases and J by 0 bases, with 7 bases between. Germline V lookup: CDR1 MNHEY, CDR2 SVGAGI. This CDR3 has 15 residues. CDR3 nucleotide sequence: TGTGCCAGCAGTTACCTGACCCCGAACACCGGGGAGCTGTTTTTT. Its translation is CASSYLTPNTGELFF.

The gene calls are TRBV29-1 and TRBJ1-1, with 8 bases matching TRBD1. V was pared by 5 bases and J by 4 bases, with 6 bases of the junction left unmatched. The CDR3 contains 13 residues. Per the germline V gene, CDR1 is SQVTM and CDR2 is ANQGSEA. The CDR3 region is CSVQTGAGTEAFF. CDR3 nucleotides: TGCAGCGTTCAGACAGGGGCAGGCACTGAAGCTTTCTTT.